Below, one TCR beta chain is given with its context. Sequencing used immunoSEQ multiplex PCR; TCRdb keeps in-frame clones, though not all of them. The data contain tens of thousands of clones, over 65% of them singletons. Trimming took 3 bases from V and 4 from J, leaving 9 bases between them. Germline assignment: CDR1 KGHDR and CDR2 SFDVKD. The CDR3 length is 15 residues. This specimen comes from a study of control samples from healthy donors and cancer patients. The J gene is TRBJ2-6, the V gene TRBV24-1; D unclear. The origin of this receptor is a woman aged 45-65 years with lung cancer. The material sequenced was PBMCs. In nucleotides, the CDR3 is TGTGCCACCAGTGATCTCAGGTCCGGGGCCAACGTCCTGACTTTC. Protein: CATSDLRSGANVLTF.